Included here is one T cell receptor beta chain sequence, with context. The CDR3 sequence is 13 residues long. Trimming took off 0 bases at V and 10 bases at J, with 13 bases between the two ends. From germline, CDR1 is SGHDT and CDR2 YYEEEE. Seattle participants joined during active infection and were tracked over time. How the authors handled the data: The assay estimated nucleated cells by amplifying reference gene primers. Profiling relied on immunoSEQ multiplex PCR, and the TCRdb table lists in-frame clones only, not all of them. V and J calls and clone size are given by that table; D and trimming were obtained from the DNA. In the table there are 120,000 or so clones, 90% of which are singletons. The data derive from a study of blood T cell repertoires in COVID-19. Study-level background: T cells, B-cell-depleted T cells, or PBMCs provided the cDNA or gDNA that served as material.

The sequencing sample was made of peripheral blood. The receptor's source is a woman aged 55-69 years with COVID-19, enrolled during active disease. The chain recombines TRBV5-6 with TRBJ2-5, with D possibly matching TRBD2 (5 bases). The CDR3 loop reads CASSLVARGLQYF. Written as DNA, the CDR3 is TGTGCCAGCAGCTTGGTAGCGCGTGGGCTCCAGTACTTC.